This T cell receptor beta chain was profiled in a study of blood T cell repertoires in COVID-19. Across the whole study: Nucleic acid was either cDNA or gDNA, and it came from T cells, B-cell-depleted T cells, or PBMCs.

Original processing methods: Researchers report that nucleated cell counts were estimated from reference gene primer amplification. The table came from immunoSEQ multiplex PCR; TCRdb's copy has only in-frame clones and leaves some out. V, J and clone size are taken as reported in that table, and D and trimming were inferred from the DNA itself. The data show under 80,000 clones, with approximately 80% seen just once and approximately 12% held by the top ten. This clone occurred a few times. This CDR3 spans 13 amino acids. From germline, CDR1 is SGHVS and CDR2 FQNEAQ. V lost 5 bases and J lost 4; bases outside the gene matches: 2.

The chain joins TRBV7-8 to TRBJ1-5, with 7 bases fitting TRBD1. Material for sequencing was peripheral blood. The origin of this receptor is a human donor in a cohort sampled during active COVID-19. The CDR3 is CASSPDRNQPQHF. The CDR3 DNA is TGTGCCAGCAGCCCGGACAGGAATCAGCCCCAGCATTTT.